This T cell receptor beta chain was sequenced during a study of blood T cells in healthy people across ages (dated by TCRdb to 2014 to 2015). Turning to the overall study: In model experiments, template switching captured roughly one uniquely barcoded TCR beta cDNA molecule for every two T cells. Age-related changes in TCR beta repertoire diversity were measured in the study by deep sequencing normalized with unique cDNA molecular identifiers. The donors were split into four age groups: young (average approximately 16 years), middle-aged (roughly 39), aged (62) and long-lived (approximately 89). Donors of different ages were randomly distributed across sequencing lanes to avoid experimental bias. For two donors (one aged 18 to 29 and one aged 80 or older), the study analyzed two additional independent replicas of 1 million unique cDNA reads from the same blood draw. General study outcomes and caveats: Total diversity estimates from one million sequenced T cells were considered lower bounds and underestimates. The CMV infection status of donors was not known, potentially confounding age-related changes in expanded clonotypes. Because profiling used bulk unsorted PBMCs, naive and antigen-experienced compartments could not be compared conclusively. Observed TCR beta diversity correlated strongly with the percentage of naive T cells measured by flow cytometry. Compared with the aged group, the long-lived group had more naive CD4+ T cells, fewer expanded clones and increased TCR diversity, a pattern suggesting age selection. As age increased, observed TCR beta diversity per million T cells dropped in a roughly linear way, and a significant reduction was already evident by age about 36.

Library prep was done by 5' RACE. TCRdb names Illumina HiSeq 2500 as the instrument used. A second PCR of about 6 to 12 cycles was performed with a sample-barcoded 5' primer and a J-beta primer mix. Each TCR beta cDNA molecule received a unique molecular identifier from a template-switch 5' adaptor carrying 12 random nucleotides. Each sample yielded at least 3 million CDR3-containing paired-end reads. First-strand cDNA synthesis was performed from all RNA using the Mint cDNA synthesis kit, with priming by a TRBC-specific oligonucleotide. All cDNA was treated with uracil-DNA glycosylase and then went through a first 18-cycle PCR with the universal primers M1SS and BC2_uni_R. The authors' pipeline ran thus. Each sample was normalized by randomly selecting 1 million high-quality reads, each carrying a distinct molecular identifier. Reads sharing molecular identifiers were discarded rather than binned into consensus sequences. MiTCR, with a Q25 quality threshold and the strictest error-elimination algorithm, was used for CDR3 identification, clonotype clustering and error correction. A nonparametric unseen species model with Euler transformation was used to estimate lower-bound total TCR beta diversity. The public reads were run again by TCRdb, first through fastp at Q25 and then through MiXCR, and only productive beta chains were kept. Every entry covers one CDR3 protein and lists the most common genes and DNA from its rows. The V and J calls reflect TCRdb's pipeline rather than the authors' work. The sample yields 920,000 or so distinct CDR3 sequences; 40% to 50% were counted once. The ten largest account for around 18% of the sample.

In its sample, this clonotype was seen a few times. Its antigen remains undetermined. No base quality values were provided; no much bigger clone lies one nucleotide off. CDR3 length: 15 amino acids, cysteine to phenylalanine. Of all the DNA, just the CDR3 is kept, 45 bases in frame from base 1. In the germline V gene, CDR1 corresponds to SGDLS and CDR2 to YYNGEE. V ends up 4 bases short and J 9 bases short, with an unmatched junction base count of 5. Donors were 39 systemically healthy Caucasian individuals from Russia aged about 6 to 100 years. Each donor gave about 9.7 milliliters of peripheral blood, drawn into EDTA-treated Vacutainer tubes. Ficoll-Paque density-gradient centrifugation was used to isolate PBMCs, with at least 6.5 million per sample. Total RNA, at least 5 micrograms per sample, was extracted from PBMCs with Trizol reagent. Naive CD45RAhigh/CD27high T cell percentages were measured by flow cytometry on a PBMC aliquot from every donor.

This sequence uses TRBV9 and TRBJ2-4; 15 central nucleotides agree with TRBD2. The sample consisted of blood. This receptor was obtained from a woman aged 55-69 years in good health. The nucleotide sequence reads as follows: TGTGCCAGCAGCAGGACTAGCGGGAGGGACGGCATTCAGTACTTC. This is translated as CASSRTSGRDGIQYF.